These 9 T cell receptor beta chains were all obtained from the same sample, sequenced in a study of monozygotic twins with inflammatory bowel disease. TCRdb reprocessed the 5' RACE reads and reports one entry per CDR3 protein, with no DNA. The table lists 420,000 or so distinct CDR3 sequences, with approximately 2.3% in the top ten. Sequenced sample: blood. These receptors were taken from a human donor with ulcerative colitis or Crohn's disease, or a healthy co-twin of an affected twin (not recorded which).

The V call is TRBV12-3 or TRBV12-4, the J call TRBJ2-1; TCRdb picks TRBD1, but there is no DNA to check that call. This CDR3 is 12 amino acids long. The CDR3 is CASSLSRGEQFF.

The chain has TRBV7-2 and TRBJ2-4. Germline V gene lookup returns CDR1 SGHTA and CDR2 FQGNSA. The CDR3 sequence is 16 residues long. CDR3 protein: CASSFPERLAKNIQYF.

The chain is built from TRBV2 and TRBJ1-2; TCRdb's assignment of TRBD1 cannot be checked, as there is no DNA. This CDR3 has 11 residues. Looked up from germline, CDR1 is SNHLY and CDR2 is FYNNEI. This CDR3 is CASRGGYGYTF.

The chain recombines TRBV24-1 with TRBJ2-7; TCRdb proposes TRBD1, but this gene call is untestable without DNA. This CDR3 comprises 20 residues. Germline CDR1 KGHDR, CDR2 SFDVKD. CDR3 sequence: CATSDFPSGSRDRAQDEQYF.

The chain links TRBV12-3 or TRBV12-4 to TRBJ2-3. This CDR3 region has 13 residues. The CDR3 spells CASSPHPTDTQYF.

This rearrangement joins TRBV28 to TRBJ1-2. Germline CDR1 and CDR2: MDHEN and SYDVKM. The CDR3 contains 12 residues. The CDR3 spells CASSYAQYGYTF.

The V call is TRBV30, the J call TRBJ2-2; no DNA is available, so the TRBD1 call from TCRdb remains unchecked. The CDR3 has 13 residues. Germline CDR1 and CDR2: GTSNPN and SVGIG (reference sequence). The CDR3 spells CAWTRGFTGELFF.

The rearrangement links TRBV5-1 to TRBJ1-1. The CDR3 runs 14 residues. Germline V gene sequence: CDR1 SGHRS, CDR2 YFSETQ. The CDR3 sequence is CASSLPKTNTEAFF. Complete variable domain (other parts from reference TRBV5-1 and TRBJ1-1): KAGVTQTPRYLIKTRGQQVTLSCSPISGHRSVSWYQQTPGQGLQFLFEYFSETQRNKGNFPGRFSGRQFSNSRSEMNVSTLELGDSALYLCASSLPKTNTEAFFGQGTRLTVV.

The chain links TRBV7-2 to TRBJ2-5; the TCRdb D gene call, TRBD1, has no DNA to confirm it. Germline lookup yields CDR1 SGHTA and CDR2 FQGNSA. The CDR3 extends over 13 amino acids. The CDR3: CASRRPGGETQYF.